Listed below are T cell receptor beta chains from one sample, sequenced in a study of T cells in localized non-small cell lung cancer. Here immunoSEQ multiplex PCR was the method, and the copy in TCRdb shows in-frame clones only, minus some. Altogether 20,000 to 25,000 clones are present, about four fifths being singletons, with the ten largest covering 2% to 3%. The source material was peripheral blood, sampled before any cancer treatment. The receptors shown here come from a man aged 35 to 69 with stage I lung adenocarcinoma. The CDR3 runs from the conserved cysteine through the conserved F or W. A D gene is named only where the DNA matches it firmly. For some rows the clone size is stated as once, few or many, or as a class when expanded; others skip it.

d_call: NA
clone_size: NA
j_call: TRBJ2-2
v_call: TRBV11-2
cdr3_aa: CASSLVAAIAETGELFF
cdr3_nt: TGTGCCAGCAGCTTAGTAGCCGCTATAGCGGAAACCGGGGAGCTGTTTTTT

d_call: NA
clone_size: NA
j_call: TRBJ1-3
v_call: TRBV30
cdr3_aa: CASVDRTSGNTIYF
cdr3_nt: TGTGCCTCCGTTGACAGAACCTCTGGAAACACCATATATTTT

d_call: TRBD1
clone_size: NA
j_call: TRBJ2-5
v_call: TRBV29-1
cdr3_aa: CSVVRGLLETQYF
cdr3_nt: TGCAGCGTTGTCAGGGGGTTATTAGAGACCCAGTACTTC

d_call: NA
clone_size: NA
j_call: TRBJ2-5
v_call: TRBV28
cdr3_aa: CASSYPLETQYF
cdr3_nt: TGTGCCAGCAGCTACCCCTTAGAGACCCAGTACTTC

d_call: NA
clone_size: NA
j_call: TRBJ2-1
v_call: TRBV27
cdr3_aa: CASSLSGPGPYNEQFF
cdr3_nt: TGTGCCAGCAGTTTAAGCGGTCCGGGACCCTACAATGAGCAGTTCTTC

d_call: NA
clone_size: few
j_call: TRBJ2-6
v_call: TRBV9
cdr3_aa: CASSNQRAGANVLTF
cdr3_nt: TGTGCCAGCAGCAACCAGCGCGCTGGGGCCAACGTCCTGACTTTC

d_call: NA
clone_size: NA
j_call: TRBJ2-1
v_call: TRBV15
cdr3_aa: CATSRDRDSYYNEQFF
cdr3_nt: TGTGCCACCAGCAGAGATCGGGATAGCTACTACAATGAGCAGTTCTTC

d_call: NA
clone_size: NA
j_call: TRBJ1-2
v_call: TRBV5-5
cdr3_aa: CASSWTNFDGYTF
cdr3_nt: TGTGCCAGCAGTTGGACGAATTTTGATGGCTACACCTTC

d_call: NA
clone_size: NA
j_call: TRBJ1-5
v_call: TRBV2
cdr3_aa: CASSRGAGHNQPQHF
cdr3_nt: TGTGCCAGCAGCCGCGGGGCAGGGCACAATCAGCCCCAGCATTTT

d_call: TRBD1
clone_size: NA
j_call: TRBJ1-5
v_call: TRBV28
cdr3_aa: CASNSRFGQDSNQPQHF
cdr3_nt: TGTGCCAGCAATAGTCGATTCGGACAGGACAGCAATCAGCCCCAGCATTTT

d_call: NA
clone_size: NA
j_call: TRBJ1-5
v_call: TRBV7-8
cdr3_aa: CASSLGYSRQPQHF
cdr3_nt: TGTGCCAGCAGCTTAGGTTACAGCAGACAGCCCCAGCATTTT

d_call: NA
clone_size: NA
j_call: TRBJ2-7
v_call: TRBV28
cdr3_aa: CATDTRTYEQYF
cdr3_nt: TGTGCCACAGACACCCGGACCTACGAGCAGTACTTC

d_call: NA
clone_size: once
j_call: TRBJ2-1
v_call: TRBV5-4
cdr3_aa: CASADPGINEQFF
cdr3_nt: TGTGCCAGCGCGGACCCCGGGATCAATGAGCAGTTCTTC

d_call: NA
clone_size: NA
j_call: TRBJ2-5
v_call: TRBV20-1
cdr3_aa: CSVAGQETQYF
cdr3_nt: TGCAGTGTAGCAGGGCAAGAGACCCAGTACTTC

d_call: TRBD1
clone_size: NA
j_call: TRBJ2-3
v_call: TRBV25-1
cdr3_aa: CASSESGRGLLGDTQYF
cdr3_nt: TGTGCCAGCAGTGAAAGTGGCAGGGGGCTGTTGGGAGATACGCAGTATTTT

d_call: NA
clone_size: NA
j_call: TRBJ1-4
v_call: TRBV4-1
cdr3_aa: CASSQDLGRSREKLFF
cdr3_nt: TGCGCCAGCAGCCAAGATCTCGGCAGGTCTCGAGAAAAACTGTTTTTT

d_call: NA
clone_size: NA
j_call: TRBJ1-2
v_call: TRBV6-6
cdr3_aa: CASSGGYNYGYTF
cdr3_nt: TGTGCCAGCAGCGGGGGTTACAACTATGGCTACACCTTC

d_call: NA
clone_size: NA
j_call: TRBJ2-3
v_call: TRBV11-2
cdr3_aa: CASSRPVAGPSTDTQYF
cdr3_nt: TGTGCCAGCAGCAGGCCTGTCGCGGGGCCCAGCACAGATACGCAGTATTTT

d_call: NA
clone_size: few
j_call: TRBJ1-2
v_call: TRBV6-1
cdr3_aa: CASSRHSGYTF
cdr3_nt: TGTGCCAGCAGTAGACATAGCGGCTACACCTTC

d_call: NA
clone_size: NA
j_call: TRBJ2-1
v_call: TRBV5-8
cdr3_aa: CASSLEDPRSRNEQFF
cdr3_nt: TGTGCCAGCAGCTTGGAAGACCCACGGAGCCGCAATGAGCAGTTCTTC

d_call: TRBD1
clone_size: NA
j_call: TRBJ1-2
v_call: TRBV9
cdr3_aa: CASSDTGQGYGCTF
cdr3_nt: TGTGCCAGCAGCGACACGGGACAGGGCTATGGCTGCACCTTC

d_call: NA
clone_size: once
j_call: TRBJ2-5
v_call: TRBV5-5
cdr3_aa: CASSLAREETQYF
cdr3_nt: TGTGCCAGCAGCTTGGCCAGGGAAGAGACCCAGTACTTC

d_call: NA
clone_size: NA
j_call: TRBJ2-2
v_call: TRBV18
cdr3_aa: CASSLIQGRTGELFF
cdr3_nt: TGTGCCAGCTCACTTATACAGGGAAGGACCGGGGAGCTGTTTTTT

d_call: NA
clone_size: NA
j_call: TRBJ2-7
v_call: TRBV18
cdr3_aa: CASSPSYRGGEQYF
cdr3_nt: TGTGCCAGCTCACCCTCCTACAGGGGAGGGGAGCAGTACTTC

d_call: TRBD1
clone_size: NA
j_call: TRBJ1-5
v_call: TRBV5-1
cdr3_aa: CASSPTGGNQPQHF
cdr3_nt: TGCGCCAGCAGCCCCACAGGGGGCAATCAGCCCCAGCATTTT